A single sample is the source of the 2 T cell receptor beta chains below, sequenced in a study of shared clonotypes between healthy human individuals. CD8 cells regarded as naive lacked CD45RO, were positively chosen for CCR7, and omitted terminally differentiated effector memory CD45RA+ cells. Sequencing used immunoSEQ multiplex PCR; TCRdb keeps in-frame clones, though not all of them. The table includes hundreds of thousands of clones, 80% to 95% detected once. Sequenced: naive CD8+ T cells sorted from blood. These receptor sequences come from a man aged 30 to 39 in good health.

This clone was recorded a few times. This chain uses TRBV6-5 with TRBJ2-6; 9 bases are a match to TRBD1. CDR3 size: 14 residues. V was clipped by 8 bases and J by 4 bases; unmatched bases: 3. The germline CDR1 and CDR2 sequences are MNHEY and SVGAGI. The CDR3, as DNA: TGTGCCAGCGGGACAGGGTCCGGGGCCAACGTCCTGACTTTC. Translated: CASGTGSGANVLTF.

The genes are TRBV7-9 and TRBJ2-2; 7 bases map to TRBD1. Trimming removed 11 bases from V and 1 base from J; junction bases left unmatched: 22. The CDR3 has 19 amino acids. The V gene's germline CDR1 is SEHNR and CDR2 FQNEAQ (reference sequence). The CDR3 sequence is CAARAPANTGTVNTGELFF. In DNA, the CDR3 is TGTGCCGCCCGAGCCCCCGCAAACACCGGGACAGTGAACACCGGGGAGCTGTTTTTT.